These T cell receptor beta chains were read from a single sample in a study of early T cells in non-severe SARS-CoV-2 infection. A single record per CDR3 protein comes from TCRdb applying MiXCR to the 5' RACE reads. The sample has about 83,000 distinct CDR3 sequences; approximately 13% are singletons. Sequencing used whole blood. The source of these receptors is an adult who was a healthcare worker with PCR-confirmed SARS-CoV-2 infection or an uninfected control (not recorded which). Both conserved end residues are part of each CDR3. The D gene is left open where the match is weak.

TRBV20-1	.	CSAPEGDTIYF
TRBV30	TRBD2	CAWTFGLASSYNEQFF
TRBV7-9	TRBD2	CASSLLAGVDEQFF
TRBV18	.	CASSPFPVADTQYF
TRBV20-1	.	CSAQTGIGNIQYF
TRBV27	TRBD1	CASSVGQGAREQYF
TRBV11-2	TRBD2	CASSTGTSGPTDTQYF
TRBV6-5	TRBD2	CASRGAGPSFSGANVLTF
TRBV28	TRBD2	CASSGRYNEQFF
TRBV9	.	CASSPSAGGDNSPLHF
TRBV11-2	TRBD2	CASIARLAANTGELFF
TRBV10-3	TRBD2	CATTLAGDYNEQFF
TRBV4-1	.	CASSQGEAYEQYF
TRBV7-6	TRBD1	CASSLAGTVNTGELFF
TRBV7-8	TRBD1	CASSQPGQGTETQYF
TRBV3-1	TRBD1	CASSLGQATGNTIYF
TRBV20-1	.	CSASWAGKKETQYF